This TCR beta chain was identified in a study of blood T cell repertoires in COVID-19. Germline V lookup: CDR1 SNHLY, CDR2 FYNNEI. The CDR3 contains 15 residues. V lost 8 bases and J lost 3; bases outside the gene matches: 7. Measured with immunoSEQ multiplex PCR; TCRdb has only the in-frame clones, and not every one. The table lists hundreds of thousands of clones, 82% of them singletons. The sequencing input was peripheral blood. The V gene is TRBV2, the J gene TRBJ2-2, with TRBD1 matching 9 bases. This clonotype was sampled from a woman older than 75 with acute or convalescent COVID-19. The CDR3 is CASGPTGGDTGELFF. The CDR3 DNA reads as TGTGCCAGCGGGCCAACAGGGGGCGACACCGGGGAGCTGTTTTTT. The variable domain in full, with the rest retrieved from reference TRBV2 and TRBJ2-2, is EPEVTQTPSHQVTQMGQEVILRCVPISNHLYFYWYRQILGQKVEFLVSFYNNEISEKSEIFDDQFSVERPDGSNFTLKIRSTKLEDSAMYFCASGPTGGDTGELFFGEGSRLTVL.